This T cell receptor beta chain is from a study of regulatory T cells in long-lasting Graves disease. Through Arm-PCR of CDR3 regions and iRepertoire HTBI primers, TCR beta libraries were built. Using its own MiXCR run on the multiplex PCR reads, TCRdb lists one record per CDR3 protein. Of 350,000 to 500,000 distinct CDR3 sequences in the sample, over 20% were seen once. In this sample, this clonotype turned up many times. As for time point: persistent/refractory GD, antithyroid drugs over 5 years with positive TRAb. After RNA was extracted from PBMCs, the TCR library was made from it. Germline lookup yields CDR1 LNHDA and CDR2 SQIVND (reference sequence). The CDR3 runs to 14 residues. Trimming pared 4 bases from V and 5 bases from J, leaving 15 bases between.

This rearrangement joins TRBV19 to TRBJ2-7; no clear D gene. Sequencing was performed on peripheral blood mononuclear cells (PBMCs), taken when the disease was refractory, from a patient treated with antithyroid drugs. This TCR came from a female donor with Graves disease. The chain's CDR3 is CASSRAEMANEQYF. The CDR3 nucleotides are TGTGCCAGTAGTAGGGCCGAAATGGCGAACGAGCAGTACTTC.